This is a list of T cell receptor beta chains from one sample in a study of cytotoxic CD8 clonotypes in ibrutinib-treated CLL. Sequencing used immunoSEQ multiplex PCR; TCRdb keeps in-frame clones, though not all of them. The table shows around 140,000 clones, with around 80% occurring only once. The sequencing used PBMCs, collected after 36 months of ibrutinib treatment. These receptor sequences come from a human donor with chronic lymphocytic leukemia. Both conserved end residues are part of each CDR3. The D gene is left open where the match is weak. For some rows the clone size is stated as once, few or many, or as a class when expanded; others skip it.

clone size,J gene,V gene,D gene,CDR3 protein,CDR3 DNA
NA,TRBJ1-2,TRBV6-5,NA,CASSYSVGFGGYTF,TGTGCCAGCAGTTACTCAGTGGGGTTCGGTGGCTACACCTTC
few,TRBJ2-3,TRBV11-3,NA,CASSSNRQGSRDTQYF,TGTGCCAGCAGCTCAAACAGGCAGGGATCAAGAGATACGCAGTATTTT
few,TRBJ1-6,TRBV30,TRBD1,CACQTGTGVSPLHF,TGTGCCTGCCAGACCGGGACAGGGGTTTCACCCCTCCACTTT
NA,TRBJ2-2,TRBV6-5,NA,CASSRNTGELFF,TGTGCCAGCAGCCGTAACACCGGGGAGCTGTTTTTT
NA,TRBJ1-2,TRBV6-1,TRBD1,CASSGGQTNYGYTF,TGTGCCAGCAGTGGGGGACAGACTAACTATGGCTACACCTTC
NA,TRBJ1-2,TRBV29-1,NA,CSVEDSPNYGYTF,TGCAGCGTTGAAGACAGTCCGAACTATGGCTACACCTTC
few,TRBJ1-5,TRBV19,TRBD1,CASSRTGLQPQHF,TGTGCCAGTAGCCGGACAGGGCTTCAGCCCCAGCATTTT
many,TRBJ2-3,TRBV6-4,NA,CASSHDGASTDTQYF,TGTGCCAGCAGTCATGACGGGGCTAGCACAGATACGCAGTATTTT
NA,TRBJ2-5,TRBV2,TRBD2,CASSEPGGTPLYQETQYF,TGTGCCAGCAGTGAACCCGGGGGGACCCCTCTGTACCAAGAGACCCAGTACTTC
NA,TRBJ2-5,TRBV2,TRBD2,CASSGRDQETQYF,TGTGCCAGCAGCGGGAGGGATCAAGAGACCCAGTACTTC
NA,TRBJ2-5,TRBV7-3,NA,CASSLGGGTGETQYF,TGTGCCAGCAGCTTAGGGGGCGGGACTGGAGAGACCCAGTACTTC
NA,TRBJ2-1,TRBV5-1,NA,CASSLHPPYNEQFF,TGCGCCAGCAGCTTGCACCCGCCCTACAATGAGCAGTTCTTC
NA,TRBJ1-1,TRBV6-4,NA,CASSDSKGGAFF,TGTGCCAGCAGTGACTCGAAAGGCGGTGCTTTCTTT
NA,TRBJ2-7,TRBV27,TRBD1,CASSPGTVRYEQYF,TGTGCCAGCAGCCCCGGGACAGTGCGTTACGAGCAGTACTTC
NA,TRBJ1-2,TRBV2,TRBD1,CASRKDRAIGYGYTF,TGTGCCAGCAGAAAGGACAGGGCAATTGGCTATGGCTACACCTTC
NA,TRBJ2-7,TRBV4-1,TRBD2,CASSHRAGVAYEQYF,TGCGCCAGCAGCCATCGAGCGGGAGTGGCCTACGAGCAGTACTTC
NA,TRBJ1-1,TRBV7-9,NA,CASSQGRTEAFF,TGTGCCAGCAGCCAAGGTAGGACTGAAGCTTTCTTT
few,TRBJ1-2,TRBV4-1,TRBD1,CASSQRGTGFDNYGYTF,TGCGCCAGCAGCCAAAGGGGGACAGGGTTCGATAACTATGGCTACACCTTC
NA,TRBJ1-4,TRBV2,NA,CASRSIGGGEKLFF,TGTGCCAGCAGGTCCATAGGAGGGGGTGAAAAACTGTTTTTT
few,TRBJ1-1,TRBV28,TRBD1,CASSIRDSFGRGGKAFF,TGTGCCAGCAGTATCAGGGACAGTTTTGGTCGCGGGGGAAAAGCTTTCTTT
few,TRBJ2-7,TRBV4-2,NA,CASSQEFVSATRSYEQYF,TGTGCCAGCAGCCAAGAGTTCGTGAGCGCTACTCGTTCCTACGAGCAGTACTTC
NA,TRBJ2-7,TRBV10-2,TRBD2,CASSGVAGFDEQYF,TGCGCCAGCAGCGGGGTAGCGGGATTCGACGAGCAGTACTTC
NA,TRBJ2-3,TRBV5-5,NA,CASSKVTVSTDTQYF,TGTGCCAGCAGCAAGGTTACAGTTAGCACAGATACGCAGTATTTT
NA,TRBJ2-7,TRBV9,NA,CASSRRKEREPYEQYF,TGTGCCAGCAGCAGAAGGAAGGAAAGGGAGCCCTACGAGCAGTACTTC
NA,TRBJ2-3,TRBV9,TRBD2,CASSVEGRLAGGTDTQYF,TGTGCCAGCAGCGTAGAGGGGAGACTAGCGGGGGGCACAGATACGCAGTATTTT
few,TRBJ1-3,TRBV18,NA,CASSPPGLSGNTIYF,TGTGCCAGCTCACCACCGGGTCTCTCTGGAAACACCATATATTTT
NA,TRBJ2-5,TRBV6-6,NA,CASSSGVAQYF,TGTGCCAGCAGTTCAGGGGTGGCCCAGTACTTC